This T cell receptor beta chain was documented in a study of T cells in Graves' hyperthyroidism and ophthalmopathy. Amplification of TCR beta CDR3 regions used RNA as the template. RT-PCR in the first round (using the HTBI primer set) targeted the TCR CDR3. TCRdb used MiXCR to reprocess the multiplex PCR reads, holding one entry per CDR3 protein. The sample has about 340,000 distinct CDR3 sequences; around 23% are singletons. Germline CDR1 reads MNHEY; CDR2 reads SVGAGI. Deletions cut 3 bases from V and 4 bases from J, with 6 bases between. The CDR3 covers 13 residues. The rearrangement uses TRBV6-5 and TRBJ2-2; D remains ambiguous. The sequence was obtained from a woman aged 50 to 60 with Graves' hyperthyroidism. Sequencing was carried out using blood. CDR3 sequence: CASSYLATGELFF. The CDR3 coding sequence is TGTGCCAGCAGTTATCTGGCCACCGGGGAGCTGTTTTTT.